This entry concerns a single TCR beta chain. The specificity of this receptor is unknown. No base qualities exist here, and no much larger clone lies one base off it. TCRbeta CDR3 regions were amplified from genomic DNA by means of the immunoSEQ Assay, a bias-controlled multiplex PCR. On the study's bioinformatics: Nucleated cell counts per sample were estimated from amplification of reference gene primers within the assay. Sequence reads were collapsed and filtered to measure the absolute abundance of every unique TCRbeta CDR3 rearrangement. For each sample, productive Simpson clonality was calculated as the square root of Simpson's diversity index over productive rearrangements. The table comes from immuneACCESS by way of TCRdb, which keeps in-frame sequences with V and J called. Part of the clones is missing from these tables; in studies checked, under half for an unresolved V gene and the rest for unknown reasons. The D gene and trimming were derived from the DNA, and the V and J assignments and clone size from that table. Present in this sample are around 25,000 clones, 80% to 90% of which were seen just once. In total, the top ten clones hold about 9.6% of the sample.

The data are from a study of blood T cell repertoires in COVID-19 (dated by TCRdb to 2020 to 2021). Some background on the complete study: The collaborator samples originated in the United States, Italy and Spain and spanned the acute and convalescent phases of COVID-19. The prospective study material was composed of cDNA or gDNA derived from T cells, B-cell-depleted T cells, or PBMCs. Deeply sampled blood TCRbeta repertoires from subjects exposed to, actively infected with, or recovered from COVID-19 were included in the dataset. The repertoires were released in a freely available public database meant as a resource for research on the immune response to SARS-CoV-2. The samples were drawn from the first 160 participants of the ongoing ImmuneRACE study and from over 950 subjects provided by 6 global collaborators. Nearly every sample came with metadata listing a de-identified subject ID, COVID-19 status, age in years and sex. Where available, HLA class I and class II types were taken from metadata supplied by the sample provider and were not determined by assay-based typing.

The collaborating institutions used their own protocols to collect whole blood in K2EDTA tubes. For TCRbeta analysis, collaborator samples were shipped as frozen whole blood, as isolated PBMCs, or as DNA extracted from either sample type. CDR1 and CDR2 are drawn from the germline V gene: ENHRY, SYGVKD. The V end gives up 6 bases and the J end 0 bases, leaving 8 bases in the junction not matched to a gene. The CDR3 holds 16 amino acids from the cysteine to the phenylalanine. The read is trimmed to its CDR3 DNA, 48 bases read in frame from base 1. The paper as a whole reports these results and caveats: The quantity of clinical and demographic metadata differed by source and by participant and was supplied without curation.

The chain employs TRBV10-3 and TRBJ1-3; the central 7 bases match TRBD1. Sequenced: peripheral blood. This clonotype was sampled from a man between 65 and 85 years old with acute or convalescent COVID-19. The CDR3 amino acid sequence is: CAISNLQGTSGNTIYF. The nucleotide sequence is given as TGTGCCATCAGCAATCTACAGGGGACCTCTGGAAACACCATATATTTT.